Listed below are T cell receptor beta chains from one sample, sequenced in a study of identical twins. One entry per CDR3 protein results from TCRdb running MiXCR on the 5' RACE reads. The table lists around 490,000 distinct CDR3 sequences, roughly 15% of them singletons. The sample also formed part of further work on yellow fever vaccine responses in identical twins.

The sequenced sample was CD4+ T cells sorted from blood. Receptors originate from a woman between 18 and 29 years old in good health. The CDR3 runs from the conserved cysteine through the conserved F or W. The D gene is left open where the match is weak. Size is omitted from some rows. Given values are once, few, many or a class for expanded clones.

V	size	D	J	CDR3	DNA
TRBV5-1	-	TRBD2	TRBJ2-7	CASSADTLAGRVSYEQYF	TGCGCCAGCAGCGCGGATACCCTAGCGGGAAGAGTCTCCTACGAGCAGTACTTC
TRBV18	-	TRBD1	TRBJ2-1	CASRYGLAQGDEQFF	TGTGCCAGCCGTTATGGGTTAGCGCAGGGGGATGAGCAGTTCTTC
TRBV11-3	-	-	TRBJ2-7	CASSRDGPYEQYF	TGTGCCAGCAGCCGGGACGGACCCTACGAGCAGTACTTC
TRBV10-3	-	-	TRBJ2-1	CAIKDPGKEQFF	TGTGCCATCAAGGATCCTGGCAAAGAGCAGTTCTTC
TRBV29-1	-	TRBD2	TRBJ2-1	CAILGLAGRGVNEQFF	TGCGCTATACTGGGACTAGCGGGCAGGGGAGTCAATGAGCAGTTCTTC
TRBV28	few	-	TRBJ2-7	CASSGYGGQYF	TGTGCCAGCAGTGGCTACGGGGGGCAGTACTTC
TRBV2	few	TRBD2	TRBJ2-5	CASRGTSETQYF	TGTGCCAGCAGGGGGACTAGCGAGACCCAGTACTTC
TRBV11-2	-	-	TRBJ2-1	CASSFRGSHLSSYNEQFF	TGTGCCAGCAGCTTTAGGGGCTCGCACCTTAGCTCCTACAATGAGCAGTTCTTC
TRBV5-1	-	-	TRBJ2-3	CASPNRADTQYF	TGCGCCAGCCCAAACAGGGCAGATACGCAGTATTTT
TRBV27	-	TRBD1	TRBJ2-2	CARNGTGLGSGELFF	TGTGCCAGGAATGGGACAGGGCTCGGTTCCGGGGAGCTGTTTTTT
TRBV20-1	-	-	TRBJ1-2	CSASAGTYGYTF	TGCAGTGCTAGTGCAGGGACCTATGGCTACACCTTC
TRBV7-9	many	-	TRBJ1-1	CASSWPGRGDTEAFF	TGTGCCAGCAGCTGGCCGGGACGGGGGGACACTGAAGCTTTCTTT
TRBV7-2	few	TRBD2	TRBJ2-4	CASSWGGSRAKNIQYF	TGTGCCAGCAGCTGGGGGGGGTCTAGGGCCAAAAACATTCAGTACTTC
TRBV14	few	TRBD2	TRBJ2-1	CASTPGGVLVGGLAGSGSYNEQFF	TGTGCCAGCACCCCTGGGGGCGTTCTCGTAGGGGGACTAGCGGGGTCAGGGTCCTACAATGAGCAGTTCTTC
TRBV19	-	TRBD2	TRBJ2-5	CASSIREGLTQYF	TGTGCCAGTAGTATCCGGGAGGGGCTGACCCAGTACTTC
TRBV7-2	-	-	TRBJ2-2	CASSLVSEARELFF	TGTGCCAGCAGCTTAGTTTCGGAGGCCAGGGAGCTGTTTTTT